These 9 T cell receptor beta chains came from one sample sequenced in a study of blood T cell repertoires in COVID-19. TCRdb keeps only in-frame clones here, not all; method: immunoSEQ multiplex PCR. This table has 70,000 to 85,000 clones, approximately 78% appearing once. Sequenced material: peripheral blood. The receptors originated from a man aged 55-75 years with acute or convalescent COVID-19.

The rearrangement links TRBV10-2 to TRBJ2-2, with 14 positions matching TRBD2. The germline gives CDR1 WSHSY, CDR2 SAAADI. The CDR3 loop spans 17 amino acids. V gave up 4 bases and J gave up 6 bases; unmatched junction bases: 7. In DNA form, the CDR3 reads TGCGCCAGCAGTGGGACGACGGGACTAGCGGGAGCCGGGGAGCTGTTTTTT. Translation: CASSGTTGLAGAGELFF.

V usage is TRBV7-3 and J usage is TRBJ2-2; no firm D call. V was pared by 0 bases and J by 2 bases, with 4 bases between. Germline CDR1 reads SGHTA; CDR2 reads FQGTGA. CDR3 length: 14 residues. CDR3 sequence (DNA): TGTGCCAGCAGCTTAACCACTAACACCGGGGAGCTGTTTTTT. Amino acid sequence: CASSLTTNTGELFF. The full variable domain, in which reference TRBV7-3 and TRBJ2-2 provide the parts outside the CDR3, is GAGVSQTPSNKVTEKGKYVELRCDPISGHTALYWYRQSLGQGPEFLIYFQGTGAADDSGLPNDRFFAVRPEGSVSTLKIQRTERGDSAVYLCASSLTTNTGELFFGEGSRLTVL.

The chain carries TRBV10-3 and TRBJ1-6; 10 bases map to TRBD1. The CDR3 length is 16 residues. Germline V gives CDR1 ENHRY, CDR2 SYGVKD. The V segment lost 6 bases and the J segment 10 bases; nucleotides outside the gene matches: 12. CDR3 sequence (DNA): TGTGCCATCAGGCCGGGGACAGGGGAGGAAGGATCACCCCTCCACTTT. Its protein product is CAIRPGTGEEGSPLHF.

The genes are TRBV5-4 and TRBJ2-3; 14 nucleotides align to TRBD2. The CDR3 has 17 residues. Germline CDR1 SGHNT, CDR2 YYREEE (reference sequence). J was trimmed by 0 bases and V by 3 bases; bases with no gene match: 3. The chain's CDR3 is CASSWGTSGGSTDTQYF. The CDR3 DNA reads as TGTGCCAGCAGCTGGGGGACTAGCGGGGGTAGCACAGATACGCAGTATTTT.

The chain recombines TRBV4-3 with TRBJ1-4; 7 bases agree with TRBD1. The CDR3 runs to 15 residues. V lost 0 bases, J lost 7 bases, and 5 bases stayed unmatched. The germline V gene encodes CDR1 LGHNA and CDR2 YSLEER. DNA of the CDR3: TGCGCCAGCAGCCAAGATGAAAGGGGGCCTGAAAAACTGTTTTTT. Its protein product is CASSQDERGPEKLFF.

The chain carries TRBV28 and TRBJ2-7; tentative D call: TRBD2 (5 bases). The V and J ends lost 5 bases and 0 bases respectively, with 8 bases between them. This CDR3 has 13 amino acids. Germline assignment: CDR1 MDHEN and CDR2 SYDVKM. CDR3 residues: CASSLSDSYEQYF. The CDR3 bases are TGTGCCAGCAGTCTTAGCGACTCCTACGAGCAGTACTTC.

This CDR3 reads CAVWRSGNTEAFF. In DNA form, the CDR3 reads TGTGCCGTTTGGCGATCGGGGAACACTGAAGCTTTCTTT. This sequence joins TRBV27 and TRBJ1-1; D uncertain. Trimming took off 11 bases at V and 1 base at J, with 14 bases between the two ends. The germline V gene has CDR1 MNHEY and CDR2 SMNVEV (reference sequence). The CDR3 is 13 residues long.

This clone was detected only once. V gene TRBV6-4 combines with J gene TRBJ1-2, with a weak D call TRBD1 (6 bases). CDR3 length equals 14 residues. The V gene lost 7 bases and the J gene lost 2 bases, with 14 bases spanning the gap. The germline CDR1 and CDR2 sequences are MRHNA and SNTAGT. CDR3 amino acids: CASIHNRENYGYTF. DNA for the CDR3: TGTGCCAGCATCCACAACAGGGAAAACTATGGCTACACCTTC.

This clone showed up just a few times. DNA for the CDR3: TGCGCCAGCCTCCCTGCTCCGGGGGAGTACGAGCAGTACTTC. Translation gives CASLPAPGEYEQYF. V and J are TRBV5-1 and TRBJ2-7, with a tentative D call TRBD2 (6 bases). The length of the CDR3 is 14 residues. V lost 7 bases and J 4 bases, leaving 18 bases between the germline ends. CDR1 and CDR2 from the germline V gene are SGHRS and YFSETQ.